This entry lists 16 T cell receptor beta chains sequenced from one sample in a study of CD4 T cells in relation to SARS-CoV-2 and coronaviruses. The assay was immunoSEQ multiplex PCR, and TCRdb's table has in-frame clones only and misses some. The table includes some 29,000 clones, approximately 80% detected once. Unexposed donor CD4+ T cells date from about 2010-2018, before the COVID-19 pandemic. CD4+ T cells were isolated from the cells after around 9 days of culture. These receptors' targets are unknown. The sequenced material came from CD4+ T cells from PBMCs, cultured in vitro. Receptor source: a human donor in good health.

J is TRBJ2-5 and V is TRBV4-1, with 9 bases identical to TRBD1. Trimming removed 0 bases from V and 3 bases from J; junction bases left unmatched: 17. The CDR3 runs 20 residues. Germline assignment: CDR1 MGHRA and CDR2 YSYEKL. Written as DNA, the CDR3 is TGCGCCAGCAGCCAAGAGGGCGGTTTTGGTTGGGACAGGGAAGAAGAGACCCAGTACTTC. This translates into CASSQEGGFGWDREEETQYF.

V and J are TRBV12-3 or TRBV12-4 and TRBJ2-2, with D hard to call. Between the trimmed V and J ends, which lost 8 bases and 0 bases, there was a span of 7 bases. The CDR3 is 13 residues long. The CDR3 sequence: CASVASNTGELFF. CDR3 bases: TGTGCCAGCGTCGCTTCGAACACCGGGGAGCTGTTTTTT.

V and J are TRBV18 and TRBJ2-7, with TRBD2 matching over 8 bases. In germline, CDR1 is KGHSH, CDR2 LQKENI. Trimming removed 0 bases from V and 5 bases from J; junction bases left unmatched: 9. The CDR3 spans 16 residues. CDR3 sequence reads: CASSPPSLAGRHEQYF. In DNA form, the CDR3 reads TGTGCCAGCTCACCACCGAGCCTAGCGGGTCGCCACGAGCAGTACTTC. Looking up the rest from reference TRBV18 and TRBJ2-7 gives the full variable domain: NAGVMQNPRHLVRRRGQEARLRCSPMKGHSHVYWYRQLPEEGLKFMVYLQKENIIDESGMPKERFSAEFPKEGPSILRIQQVVRGDSAAYFCASSPPSLAGRHEQYFGPGTRLTVT.

The chain has TRBV4-3 and TRBJ2-1; D gene uncertain. The CDR3 runs to 14 residues. V dropped 0 bases and J dropped 6 bases, with 9 bases sitting between them. Germline CDR1 and CDR2: LGHNA and YSLEER. The CDR3 reads CASSQETWANEQFF. CDR3 DNA: TGCGCCAGCAGCCAAGAAACCTGGGCCAATGAGCAGTTCTTC.

J is TRBJ2-7 and V is TRBV7-9; D possibly corresponds to TRBD1 (5 bases). The CDR3 contains 15 residues. The germline gives CDR1 SEHNR, CDR2 FQNEAQ (reference sequence). V was shortened by 0 bases and J by 6 bases, with 15 bases between the two germline ends. CDR3 nucleotides: TGTGCCAGCAGCTTAGCGCTTGGGCAGGGCGCCGAGCAGTACTTC. It specifies CASSLALGQGAEQYF.

J is TRBJ2-2 and V is TRBV7-2; 11 nucleotides agree with TRBD2. The germline CDR1 and CDR2 sequences are SGHTA and FQGNSA. V lost 4 bases and J lost 3; bases outside the gene matches: 1. The CDR3 extends over 15 amino acids. This CDR3 is CASSSTSGDTGELFF. Here the CDR3 DNA reads TGTGCCAGCAGCTCGACTAGCGGGGACACCGGGGAGCTGTTTTTT.

The chain links TRBV11-3 to TRBJ2-1; possibly TRBD2 for D (6 bases). Germline lookup yields CDR1 SGHNT and CDR2 YENEEA. The CDR3 extends over 14 amino acids. V shed 1 base and J shed 7 bases, with 11 bases lying between them. The CDR3 protein is CASSLARDLNEQFF. The DNA for the CDR3 is TGTGCCAGCAGCTTAGCCAGGGACTTGAATGAGCAGTTCTTC.

This chain joins TRBV19 and TRBJ1-2; 9 nucleotides line up with TRBD1. The V gene's germline CDR1 is LNHDA and CDR2 SQIVND (reference sequence). There are 13 residues in the CDR3. V shed 8 bases, J shed 8 bases, and the junction held 9 bases outside the gene matches. CDR3 DNA: TGTGCCAGTGCGGAACAGGGGGCAGGAGGCTACACCTTC. This gives the protein CASAEQGAGGYTF.

The chain combines TRBV19 with TRBJ2-3; D is ambiguous. From germline, CDR1 is LNHDA and CDR2 SQIVND (reference sequence). V was cut by 5 bases and J by 2 bases, with 11 bases left in between. The CDR3 covers 14 residues. The chain's CDR3 is CASSSGGNTDTQYF. The DNA for the CDR3 is TGTGCCAGTAGTTCCGGTGGGAACACAGATACGCAGTATTTT.

The chain has TRBV23-1 and TRBJ1-1; 8 bases are a match to TRBD1. Being an ORF, TRBV23-1 has a function that is uncertain. Germline trimming cut 2 bases from V and 4 bases from J; bases unmatched to any gene: 12. The CDR3 extends over 17 amino acids. CDR3 residues: CASSQPRSGTGGTEAFF. The CDR3 bases are TGCGCCAGCAGTCAACCACGATCCGGGACAGGAGGCACTGAAGCTTTCTTT.

This clone was detected a few times. The genes are TRBV4-3 and TRBJ2-5, with 7 bases identical to TRBD2. Germline lookup yields CDR1 LGHNA and CDR2 YSLEER. This CDR3 contains 16 residues. V shed 3 bases and J 4 bases; nucleotides not matched to a gene: 11. The CDR3 reads CASSQGGRAWGETQYF. In DNA, the CDR3 is TGCGCCAGCAGCCAGGGAGGGAGGGCCTGGGGAGAGACCCAGTACTTC.

The V gene is TRBV2, the J gene TRBJ1-6; D unclear. CDR1 and CDR2 from the germline V gene are SNHLY and FYNNEI. The CDR3 is 14 residues long. Deletions cut 10 bases from V and 7 bases from J, with 17 bases between. The CDR3 reads CATDLIGPNSPLHF. CDR3 DNA: TGTGCCACCGATCTTATTGGCCCAAATTCACCCCTCCACTTT. The full variable domain, its missing parts supplied by reference TRBV2 and TRBJ1-6, is EPEVTQTPSHQVTQMGQEVILRCVPISNHLYFYWYRQILGQKVEFLVSFYNNEISEKSEIFDDQFSVERPDGSNFTLKIRSTKLEDSAMYFCATDLIGPNSPLHFGNGTRLTVT.

The V gene is TRBV7-3, the J gene TRBJ2-1, with TRBD2 matching over 9 bases. The V segment lost 3 bases and the J segment 0 bases; nucleotides outside the gene matches: 0. Germline CDR1 is SGHTA and CDR2 is FQGTGA. The CDR3 is made up of 15 amino acids. Here the CDR3 reads CASSFSGSSYNEQFF. CDR3 in DNA: TGTGCCAGCAGCTTTAGCGGGAGCTCCTACAATGAGCAGTTCTTC.

In DNA, the CDR3 is TGTGCCAGCAGTTCTTTCTTTTTGGGGGACGAGCAGTACTTC. Its translation: CASSSFFLGDEQYF. V usage is TRBV28 and J usage is TRBJ2-7; either TRBD1 or TRBD2 may supply D (5 bases each). Between the trimmed V and J ends, which lost 4 bases and 5 bases, there was a span of 15 bases. Germline lookup yields CDR1 MDHEN and CDR2 SYDVKM. CDR3 length: 14 residues.

The J gene is TRBJ1-6, the V gene TRBV7-8; D unresolved. The CDR3 sequence is 16 residues long. The ends were cut back, 3 bases at V and 0 bases at J, with 9 bases in the middle. Germline CDR1 reads SGHVS; CDR2 reads FQNEAQ. CDR3 DNA: TGTGCCAGCAGCTTTGGTGCGAGCTCCTATAATTCACCCCTCCACTTT. This encodes CASSFGASSYNSPLHF.

This clone was detected a few times. V and J are TRBV10-2 and TRBJ2-6; 9 bases map to TRBD1. V trimming: 7 bases; J trimming: 2 bases; junction bases outside the gene matches: 9. Germline CDR1 WSHSY, CDR2 SAAADI. This CDR3 region has 17 residues. This chain's CDR3 is CASKGQGQSPGANVLTF. The CDR3 DNA reads TGCGCCAGCAAAGGACAGGGGCAATCTCCTGGGGCCAACGTCCTGACTTTC.